This T cell receptor beta chain was recovered during a study of blood T cell repertoires in COVID-19. Study-level background: The United States, Italy and Spain were the sources of the acute and convalescent COVID-19 samples. The analysed material was cDNA or gDNA that came from T cells, B-cell-depleted T cells, or PBMCs.

Participant ages covered roughly 18 to 90 years across about two dozen US areas. Participants were placed into cohorts based on the clinical history they reported. Sequencing used immunoSEQ multiplex PCR; TCRdb keeps in-frame clones, though not all of them. The table lists a few hundred thousand clones, about 86% of them singletons. The sequence came from a man aged 45-60 years who had recovered from COVID-19. The sequenced sample was PBMCs or T cells enriched from blood (not recorded which).

CDR3 protein: CASSPPGGVSGQPQHF. DNA of the CDR3: TGTGCCAGCAGCCCTCCGGGGGGGGTATCGGGTCAGCCCCAGCATTTT. V gene TRBV21-1 combines with J gene TRBJ1-5. TRBV21-1 is termed a pseudogene. This CDR3 has 16 residues.